The rows below give T cell receptor beta chains drawn from one sample of a study of blood T cell repertoires in COVID-19. TCRdb keeps only in-frame clones here, not all; method: immunoSEQ multiplex PCR. The repertoire includes some 78,000 clones, approximately 86% of them detected once, and 4.9% sits in the top ten. Sequenced: peripheral blood. Source of these receptors: a man aged 45-65 years with active or convalescent COVID-19. CDR3s include the opening cysteine and the closing phenylalanine or tryptophan. A D gene is named only where the DNA matches it firmly. Rows give clone size only sometimes, using once, few, many, or a class for an expanded clone.

d_call	v_call	clone_size	j_call	cdr3_nt	cdr3_aa
-	TRBV7-8	-	TRBJ1-4	TGTGCCAGCAGCTCGGGGGGCCTTAATGAAAAACTGTTTTTT	CASSSGGLNEKLFF
TRBD1	TRBV10-2	-	TRBJ2-2	TGCGCCAGCAGGGGCTCCGACAGGGCGAACACCGGGGAGCTGTTTTTT	CASRGSDRANTGELFF
TRBD1	TRBV11-3	-	TRBJ2-7	TGTGCCAGCAGTCGGGACAGCGATTCTCCCGAGCAGTACTTC	CASSRDSDSPEQYF
TRBD1	TRBV24-1	-	TRBJ2-1	TGTGCCACCAGCCGGGACAGGAAGCCTGATGAGCAGTTCTTC	CATSRDRKPDEQFF
TRBD1	TRBV6-1	-	TRBJ2-5	TGTGCCAGCAGTGAAACCGAAAGGGGGCTGGGGGAGACCCAGTACTTC	CASSETERGLGETQYF
-	TRBV12-1	-	TRBJ1-3	TGTGCCAGCAGCTTCCCCCGACAGGCGAGCTCTGGAAACACCATATATTTT	CASSFPRQASSGNTIYF
TRBD1	TRBV5-5	-	TRBJ1-5	TGTGCCAGCAGCGCAGACAGGGGGGTTAGCAATCAGCCCCAGCATTTT	CASSADRGVSNQPQHF
-	TRBV19	-	TRBJ2-7	TGTGCCAGTAGTATTGGGGGGTCGGCCTACGAGCAGTACTTC	CASSIGGSAYEQYF
TRBD2	TRBV6-2/TRBV6-3	-	TRBJ2-7	TGTGCCAGCAGTGAGGGACTAGCGGAGGCCTCCTACGAGCAGTACTTC	CASSEGLAEASYEQYF
-	TRBV14	-	TRBJ2-3	TGTGCCAGCAGCCAAGTCGGTTCGGATACGCAGTATTTT	CASSQVGSDTQYF
TRBD1	TRBV9	-	TRBJ2-5	TGTGCCAGCAGCGACGGGACAGGACAAGAGACCCAGTACTTC	CASSDGTGQETQYF
TRBD1	TRBV19	-	TRBJ2-2	TGTGCCAGTAGTAAACGGACAGGCTCGAACACCGGGGAGCTGTTTTTT	CASSKRTGSNTGELFF
-	TRBV2	-	TRBJ1-3	TGTGCCAGCAGTGCGCAGGGCCCTCTATCTGGAAACACCATATATTTT	CASSAQGPLSGNTIYF
-	TRBV28	-	TRBJ1-5	TGTGCCAGCACTCCAGGCAATCAGCCCCAGCATTTT	CASTPGNQPQHF
-	TRBV11-2	-	TRBJ1-3	TGTGCCAGCAGCTTAGTGGGGCTTACGAGCTCTGGAAACACCATATATTTT	CASSLVGLTSSGNTIYF
TRBD2	TRBV19	-	TRBJ2-1	TGTGCCAGTACCCGTGGGGGGGTCTTATACAATGAGCAGTTCTTC	CASTRGGVLYNEQFF
-	TRBV7-2	-	TRBJ2-7	TGTGCCAGCAGCTTTCTTTCCTCCTACGAGCAGTACTTC	CASSFLSSYEQYF
-	TRBV28	-	TRBJ2-7	TGTGCCAGCAATGAGGGGGGGCAGGACGAGCAGTACTTC	CASNEGGQDEQYF
TRBD1	TRBV6-5	-	TRBJ2-7	TGTGCCAGCAGTCCCCGGGACAGGTACGAGCAGTACTTC	CASSPRDRYEQYF
TRBD1	TRBV6-2/TRBV6-3	-	TRBJ2-7	TGTGCCAGCAGTTACACGACAGGGGGCGGTTACGAGCAGTACTTC	CASSYTTGGGYEQYF
TRBD1	TRBV27	-	TRBJ2-7	TGTGCCAGCAGTTCAGAATGGACAGGGAAGTACGAGCAGTACTTC	CASSSEWTGKYEQYF
TRBD1	TRBV6-5	-	TRBJ2-5	TGTGCCAGCAGTTTCGGGACAGGGGGCAGTGAGACCCAGTACTTC	CASSFGTGGSETQYF
TRBD1	TRBV12-3/TRBV12-4	few	TRBJ1-1	TGTGCCAGCAGTTTGAGGTCAGGGGGCGCAGCTTTCTTT	CASSLRSGGAAFF
-	TRBV11-2	-	TRBJ2-2	TGTGCCAGCAGTGATCTAGCGTATGGCACCGGGGAGCTGTTTTTT	CASSDLAYGTGELFF
-	TRBV21-1	-	TRBJ1-2	TGTGCCAGCAGCCCAGGGAGGAGGGACAGGGTCCTCTATGGCTACACCTTC	CASSPGRRDRVLYGYTF
-	TRBV19	-	TRBJ2-2	TGTGCCAGTAAGGAGTTCACCGGGGAGCTGTTTTTT	CASKEFTGELFF
TRBD1	TRBV5-4	-	TRBJ1-2	TGTGCCAGCAGCGTCCAGGGGGCCGATGGCTACACCTTC	CASSVQGADGYTF
TRBD2	TRBV6-2/TRBV6-3	-	TRBJ2-3	TGTGCCAGCAGTTCCCGGACTAGCGGGGCTGCAGATACGCAGTATTTT	CASSSRTSGAADTQYF
TRBD2	TRBV7-6	once	TRBJ2-1	TGTGCCAGCAGCAGATTAGCGGGAGTCATCTACAATGAGCAGTTCTTC	CASSRLAGVIYNEQFF
-	TRBV19	-	TRBJ2-5	TGTGCCAGTAGAGATGGGGCAGGTGGGGAGACCCAGTACTTC	CASRDGAGGETQYF
-	TRBV27	-	TRBJ2-4	TGTGCCAGCAAAGACTCTACGGCGGCCAAAAACATTCAGTACTTC	CASKDSTAAKNIQYF
TRBD2	TRBV19	-	TRBJ2-1	TGTGCCAGTAGTATATGGGGACTAGCGGGGGGAAAGGGTGAGCAGTTCTTC	CASSIWGLAGGKGEQFF
-	TRBV5-4	-	TRBJ2-1	TGTGCCAGCAGCAAAGGGGACTTCTCCTACAATGAGCAGTTCTTC	CASSKGDFSYNEQFF
-	TRBV29-1	-	TRBJ1-1	TGCACCACGATTCAGGTTGAAGCTTTCTTT	CTTIQVEAFF
-	TRBV5-6	-	TRBJ2-4	TGTGCCAGTAGGGGGAATTCTTTCAAAAACATTCAGTACTTC	CASRGNSFKNIQYF
TRBD1	TRBV5-6	-	TRBJ2-5	TGTGCCAGCAGCCGTACAGGGGTAGGAGAGACCCAGTACTTC	CASSRTGVGETQYF
TRBD1	TRBV19	-	TRBJ1-4	TGTGCCAGTAGGAGCGGGACAGGTGAAAAACTGTTTTTT	CASRSGTGEKLFF
-	TRBV5-1	-	TRBJ1-2	TGCGCCAGCAGCGAGACACCTACTAACTATGGCTACACCTTC	CASSETPTNYGYTF
-	TRBV5-1	-	TRBJ2-1	TGCGCCAGCAGCTTGGGACAGGATTACAATGAGCAGTTCTTC	CASSLGQDYNEQFF
-	TRBV4-1	-	TRBJ1-4	TGCGCCAGCAGCCAAGATCTGGGGGGGGGAACTAATGAAAAACTGTTTTTT	CASSQDLGGGTNEKLFF
TRBD2	TRBV7-2	-	TRBJ2-3	TGTGCCAGCAGCTTTCTCTCGGGGGGTGGCACAGATACGCAGTATTTT	CASSFLSGGGTDTQYF
TRBD1	TRBV28	-	TRBJ2-1	TGTGCCAGCAGTACGAGACAGGGGGCGATTGAGCAGTTCTTC	CASSTRQGAIEQFF